This T cell receptor (beta chain) was retrieved from a study of blood T cells in healthy people across ages. The study's findings and limits: Bulk PBMC profiling left naive and antigen-experienced comparisons inconclusive.

This clonotype turned up a few times. No antigen is known for it. A second roughly 6 to 11 cycle PCR used barcoded and J-beta primers. TCRdb redid the calling of the 5' RACE reads with MiXCR, one entry per CDR3 protein. This sample yields around 520,000 distinct CDR3 sequences, of which around 27% are seen a single time; approximately 3.6% belongs to the top ten. This CDR3 spans 14 amino acids. Per the germline V gene, CDR1 is SGHRS and CDR2 is YFSETQ. V lost 0 bases, J lost 2 bases, and 9 bases lay in between. These data also formed part of another study, on T cells of mothers and their children. That paper states: There were over 8 million TCR beta CDR3 reads from each mother and 2.5 million to 3.5 million from each child.

The rearrangement links TRBV5-1 to TRBJ2-7, with unresolved D. Sequencing was done on a sample of blood. This receptor was taken from a boy younger than 10 in good health. CDR3 coding DNA: TGCGCCAGCAGCTTGGCTGGGCAGACCTACGAGCAGTACTTC. It is translated as CASSLAGQTYEQYF.